These T cell receptor beta chains were read from a single sample in a study of blood T cell repertoires in COVID-19. Libraries were prepared by immunoSEQ multiplex PCR; TCRdb keeps only in-frame clonotypes and omits some of them. In the table there are about 170,000 clones, roughly 86% of which are singletons. The sequencing sample was made of peripheral blood. These receptor sequences come from a woman at least 80 years old with COVID-19, enrolled during active disease. Each CDR3 is given with its conserved first and last residue. Fields, in order: CDR3 length, J gene, D gene, V gene, CDR3 protein. A D gene is named only where the DNA matches it firmly.

17 | TRBJ1-3 | NA | TRBV9 | CASSLGLTSISGNTIYF
14 | TRBJ1-1 | NA | TRBV14 | CASSQVGAGTEAFF
15 | TRBJ2-5 | NA | TRBV14 | CASSQAIAQQETQYF
14 | TRBJ2-3 | NA | TRBV2 | CASTWEPSTDTQYF
14 | TRBJ2-7 | TRBD1 | TRBV19 | CASSRTGVFHEQYF
16 | TRBJ2-3 | TRBD2 | TRBV24-1 | CATSEPPGGPTDTQYF
16 | TRBJ1-6 | TRBD1 | TRBV6-1 | CASSAWTGGGGSPLHF
15 | TRBJ2-2 | NA | TRBV14 | CASSPWSGENGELFF
14 | TRBJ2-1 | NA | TRBV6-2/TRBV6-3 | CASSYAGLYNEQFF
15 | TRBJ2-7 | TRBD1 | TRBV11-2 | CASSQARRGHYEQYF
16 | TRBJ2-2 | TRBD2 | TRBV4-1 | CASSQRGLVDTGELFF
18 | TRBJ2-3 | TRBD1 | TRBV10-1 | CASSGHLQGYHSTDTQYF
13 | TRBJ2-7 | TRBD1 | TRBV2 | CASRGTGGYEQYF
14 | TRBJ1-2 | TRBD1 | TRBV30 | CAWSWDRGRYGYTF
16 | TRBJ2-3 | TRBD2 | TRBV10-3 | CAISELSGGEMNTQYF
16 | TRBJ2-7 | NA | TRBV5-4 | CASSLGAGPKSYEQYF
15 | TRBJ2-1 | TRBD1 | TRBV14 | CASSLGQQFYNEQFF
15 | TRBJ2-1 | TRBD1 | TRBV18 | CASSPRQGPGNEQFF
15 | TRBJ1-6 | TRBD1 | TRBV9 | CASSVAAGGNSPLHF
14 | TRBJ2-7 | NA | TRBV11-3 | CASSSAGNSYEQYF
14 | TRBJ2-7 | TRBD2 | TRBV5-6 | CASSFGTSKNEQYF
15 | TRBJ2-2 | TRBD2 | TRBV5-4 | CASSRGLAGIGELFF
14 | TRBJ2-2 | NA | TRBV9 | CASSAMWRTGELFF
13 | TRBJ2-3 | TRBD2 | TRBV7-9 | CAWTSGSTDTQYF
15 | TRBJ2-7 | TRBD1 | TRBV7-2 | CASSYDRGPEYEQYF
13 | TRBJ1-5 | NA | TRBV7-2 | CASSSAWGQPQHF
16 | TRBJ2-2 | TRBD1 | TRBV11-3 | CASSPGTGGITGELFF
16 | TRBJ1-5 | TRBD1 | TRBV18 | CASSPQGAGSNQPQHF
14 | TRBJ1-4 | TRBD1 | TRBV19 | CASRTGQGNEKLFF
14 | TRBJ1-1 | TRBD1 | TRBV10-3 | CAISPGTGGTEAFF
18 | TRBJ1-4 | TRBD1 | TRBV7-9 | CASSSITRGRELSEKLFF
12 | TRBJ1-1 | TRBD1 | TRBV18 | CASWDRATEAFF
16 | TRBJ2-7 | TRBD2 | TRBV27 | CASSASPGRENYEQYF
19 | TRBJ2-3 | TRBD2 | TRBV19 | CASRGWTSGGALGTDTQYF
13 | TRBJ2-7 | NA | TRBV2 | CATGQGRTYEQYF
15 | TRBJ2-1 | NA | TRBV27 | CASSLSPLSYNEQFF
16 | TRBJ1-1 | NA | TRBV11-2 | CASSPYLGNMNTEAFF